This TCR beta chain was identified in a study of blood T cell repertoires in COVID-19. Study-wide background: The United States, Italy and Spain supplied acute and convalescent COVID-19 samples. PBMCs, B-cell-depleted T cells, or T cells were the source of the cDNA or gDNA that made up the material.

The CDR3 extends over 17 amino acids. The trim removed 3 bases at V and 5 bases at J, leaving 12 bases unmatched. Germline CDR1 reads LGHNA; CDR2 reads YSLEER. Authors' analysis steps: Reference gene primer amplification in the assay estimated nucleated cell counts. Assay: immunoSEQ multiplex PCR; the TCRdb copy retains only in-frame clones and omits some. The V and J calls and clone size come from that table; D and trimming were worked out from the DNA. The table includes 15,000 to 20,000 clones, about nine tenths detected once. V gene TRBV4-3 combines with J gene TRBJ1-2; 10 positions agree with TRBD1. The sequenced material came from peripheral blood. This clonotype was sampled from a human donor in a cohort sampled during active COVID-19. This CDR3 is CASSQSPGQGPLYGYTF. The CDR3 DNA reads TGCGCCAGCAGCCAGTCCCCGGGACAGGGGCCCTTATATGGCTACACCTTC.